The TCR beta chain under discussion was sequenced for a study of beta chain features in type 1 diabetes. Study-wide findings and caveats: VDJ junctions from patients with type 1 diabetes contained fewer insertions and more deletions.

Germline CDR1 and CDR2: SGHNT and YYREEE (reference sequence). This CDR3 is 15 amino acids long. Trimming shortened V by 4 bases and J by 0 bases, and 12 bases separated the two germline ends. TCRB transcripts that were expressed got sequenced, as all of the isolated RNA had been reverse transcribed. Sequenced by immunoSEQ multiplex PCR; TCRdb stores in-frame clones only, minus some. Of 450,000 or so clones in the sample, about an eighth are singletons; the top ten hold 0.035% to 0.05%. Turning to this clone: Its target is not known.

The genes are TRBV5-4 and TRBJ2-3; D is possibly TRBD1 (7 bases). The sequenced sample was naive CD4+ T cells from blood. This clonotype originated in a woman aged 18-30 years in good health. The CDR3 sequence is CASSAGQSSTDTQYF. CDR3 sequence (DNA): TGTGCCAGCAGCGCGGGACAGTCTAGCACAGATACGCAGTATTTT. The whole variable domain, remainder taken from reference TRBV5-4 and TRBJ2-3, is ETGVTQSPTHLIKTRGQQVTLRCSSQSGHNTVSWYQQALGQGPQFIFQYYREEENGRGNFPPRFSGLQFPNYSSELNVNALELDDSALYLCASSAGQSSTDTQYFGPGTRLTVL.